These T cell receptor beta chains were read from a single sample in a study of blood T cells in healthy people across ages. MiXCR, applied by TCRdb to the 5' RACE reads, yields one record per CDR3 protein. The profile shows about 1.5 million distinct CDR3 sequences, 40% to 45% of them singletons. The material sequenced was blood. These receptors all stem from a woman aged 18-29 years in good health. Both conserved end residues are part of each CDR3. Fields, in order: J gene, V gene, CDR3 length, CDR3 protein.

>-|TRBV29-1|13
CSVGWDRGDEQYF
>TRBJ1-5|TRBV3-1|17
CASSQGGRGRSNQPQHF
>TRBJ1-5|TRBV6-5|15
CASSYSTAGDQPQHF
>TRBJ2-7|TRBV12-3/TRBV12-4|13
CASSRPGGAEQYF
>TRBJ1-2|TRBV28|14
CASSPNIGKYGYTF
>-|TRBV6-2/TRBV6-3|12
CASRGGGCEQYF
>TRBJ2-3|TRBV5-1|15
CASSLGTGFTDTQYF
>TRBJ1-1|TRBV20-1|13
CSARRTGISGAFF
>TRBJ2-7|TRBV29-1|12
CSVGQGAYEQYF
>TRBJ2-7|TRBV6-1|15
CASSIPRGGSYEQYF
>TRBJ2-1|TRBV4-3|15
CASSQDSGVGAQQFF
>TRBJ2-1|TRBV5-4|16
CASSSSLRTANNEQFF
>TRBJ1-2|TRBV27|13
CASSPGSDYGYTF
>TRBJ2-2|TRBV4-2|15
CASSGGASNAGELFF
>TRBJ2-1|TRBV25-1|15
CASSDQAGPGETQFF
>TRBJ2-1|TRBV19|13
CATSPGGVDEQFF
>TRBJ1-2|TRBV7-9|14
CASSLGQTAYGYTF
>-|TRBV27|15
CVSSRLAGGVSEQYF
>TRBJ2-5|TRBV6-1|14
CASSEYGQGETQYF
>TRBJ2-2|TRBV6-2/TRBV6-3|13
CASSLTKAGELFF
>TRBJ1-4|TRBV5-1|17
CASSWTGDGPTNEKLFF
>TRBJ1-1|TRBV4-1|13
CASSQPDGNEAFF
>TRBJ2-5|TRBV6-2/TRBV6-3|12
CASRRDNEGQYF
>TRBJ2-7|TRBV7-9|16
CASSPHNRSSSYEQNF
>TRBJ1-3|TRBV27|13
CASSLTVGNTIYF
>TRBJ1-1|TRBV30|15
CAWSVRGLVNTEAFF
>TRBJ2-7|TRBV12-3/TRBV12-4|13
CASSIWPVYEQYF
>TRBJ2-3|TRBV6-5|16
CASRKPSGGLTNTQYF
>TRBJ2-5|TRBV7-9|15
CASSFRRAFEETQYF
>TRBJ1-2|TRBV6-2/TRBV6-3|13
CASSYSNRDRYTF
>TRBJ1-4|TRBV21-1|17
CASSKGGGRRTNEKLFF
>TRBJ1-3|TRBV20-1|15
CSARDRGLFGNTIYF
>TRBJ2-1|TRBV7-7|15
CASSLGRQGSSEQFF
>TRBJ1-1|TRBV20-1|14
CSAAFFGKGTEAFF
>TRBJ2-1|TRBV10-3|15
CAISEGTSGANEQFF
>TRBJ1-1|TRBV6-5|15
CASSPPGQGGTEAFF
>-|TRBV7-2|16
CASSRQTRSSYNEQYF
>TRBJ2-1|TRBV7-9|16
CASSDNRGSSYNEQFF
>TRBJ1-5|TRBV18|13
CASSAVADQPQHF
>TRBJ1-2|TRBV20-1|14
CSASPKGAGYGYTF
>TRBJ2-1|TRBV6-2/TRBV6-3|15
CASSYWGLAGNEQFF
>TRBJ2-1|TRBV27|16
CASSPLTSGSTDEQFF
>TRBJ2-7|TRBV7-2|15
CASSFAGQGFDEQYF
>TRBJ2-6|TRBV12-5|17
CASGLPLGGRGANVLTF
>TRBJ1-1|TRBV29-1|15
CSVATWQTLNTEAFF
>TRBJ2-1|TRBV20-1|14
CSATWGLAGDKQFF
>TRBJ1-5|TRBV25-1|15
CASSESGASNQPQHF
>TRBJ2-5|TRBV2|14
CASTDGYSYNEQYF
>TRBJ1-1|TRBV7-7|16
CASSPFRGHLNTEAFF
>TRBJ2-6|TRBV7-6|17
CASSDLDSHSGANVLTF
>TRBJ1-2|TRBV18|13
CASSPKDNYGYTF
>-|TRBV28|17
CASSFLRDRQNKETQYF
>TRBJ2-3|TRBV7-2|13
CASSFVLTDTQYF
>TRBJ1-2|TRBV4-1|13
CASSTREDYGYTF
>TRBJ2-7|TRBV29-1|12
CSVVLEDYEQYF
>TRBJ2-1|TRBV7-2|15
CASSFLAAFMNEQFF
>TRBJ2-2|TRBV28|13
CASTMGPPRELFF
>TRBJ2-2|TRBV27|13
CASRTQGIGELFF
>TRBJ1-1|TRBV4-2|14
CASSQDTVRPEAFF
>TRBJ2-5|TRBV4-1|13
CASRSGTVETQYF